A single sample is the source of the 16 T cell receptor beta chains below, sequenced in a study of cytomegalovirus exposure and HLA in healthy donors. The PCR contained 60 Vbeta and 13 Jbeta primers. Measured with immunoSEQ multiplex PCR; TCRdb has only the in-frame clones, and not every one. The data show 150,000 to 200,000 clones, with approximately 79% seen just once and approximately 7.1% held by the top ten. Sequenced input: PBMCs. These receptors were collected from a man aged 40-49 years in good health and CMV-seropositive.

CDR3 bases: TGTGCCAGCAGCTTAGGGACATACGAGCAGTACTTC. Translated: CASSLGTYEQYF. The chain has TRBV11-2 and TRBJ2-7, with a possible D match to TRBD1 (5 bases). Germline assignment: CDR1 SGHAT and CDR2 FQNNGV. This CDR3 has 12 amino acids. V was clipped by 1 base and J by 4 bases, with 5 bases between them.

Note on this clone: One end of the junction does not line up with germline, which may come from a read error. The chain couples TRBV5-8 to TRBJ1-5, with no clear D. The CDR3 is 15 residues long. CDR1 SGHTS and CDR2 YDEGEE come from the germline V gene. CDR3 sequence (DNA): TGTGCCAGCACCTTGGGAGGCTATAGCAATCAGCCCCAGCATTTT. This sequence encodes CASTLGGYSNQPQHF.

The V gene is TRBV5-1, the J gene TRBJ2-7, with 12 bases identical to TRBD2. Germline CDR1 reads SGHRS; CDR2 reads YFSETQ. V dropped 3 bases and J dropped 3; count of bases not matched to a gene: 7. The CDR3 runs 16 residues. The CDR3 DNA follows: TGCGCCAGCAGCTCCCCTAGCGGGGGGGCCATCTACGAGCAGTACTTC. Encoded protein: CASSSPSGGAIYEQYF.

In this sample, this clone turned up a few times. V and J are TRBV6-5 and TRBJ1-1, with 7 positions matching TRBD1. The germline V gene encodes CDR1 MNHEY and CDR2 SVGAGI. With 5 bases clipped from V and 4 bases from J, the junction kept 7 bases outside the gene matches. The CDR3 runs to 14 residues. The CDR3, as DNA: TGTGCCAGCAGTAGCAGGGGGTCTGGCACTGAAGCTTTCTTT. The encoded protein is CASSSRGSGTEAFF.

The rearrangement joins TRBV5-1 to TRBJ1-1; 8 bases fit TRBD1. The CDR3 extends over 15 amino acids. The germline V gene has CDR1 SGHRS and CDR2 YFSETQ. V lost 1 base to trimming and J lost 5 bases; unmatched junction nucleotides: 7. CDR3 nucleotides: TGCGCCAGCAGCTTGATGGGACAGGCGATAACTGAAGCTTTCTTT. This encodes CASSLMGQAITEAFF.

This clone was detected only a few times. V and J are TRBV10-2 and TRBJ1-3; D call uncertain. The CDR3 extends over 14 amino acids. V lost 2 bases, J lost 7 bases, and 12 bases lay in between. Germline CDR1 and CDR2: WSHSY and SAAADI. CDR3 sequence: CASSERYRGNTIYF. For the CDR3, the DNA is TGCGCCAGCAGTGAGAGGTACCGAGGGAACACCATATATTTT.

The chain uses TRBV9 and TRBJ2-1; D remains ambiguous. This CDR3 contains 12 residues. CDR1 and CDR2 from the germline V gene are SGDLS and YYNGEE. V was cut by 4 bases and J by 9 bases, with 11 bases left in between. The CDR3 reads CASSSTLREQFF. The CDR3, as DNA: TGTGCCAGCAGCTCAACCCTACGTGAGCAGTTCTTC.

DNA of the CDR3: TGTGCCAGCAGCTTAGCGGGGGAGCGGGGCGGTTTATTCTTC. This encodes CASSLAGERGGLFF. The chain has TRBV7-8 and TRBJ2-1; TRBD2 matches at 7 bases. V gave up 0 bases and J gave up 16 bases; unmatched junction bases: 12. The CDR3 consists of 14 residues. From germline, CDR1 is SGHVS and CDR2 FQNEAQ. The whole variable domain, filled in from reference TRBV7-8 and TRBJ2-1, reads GAGVSQSPRYKVAKRGQDVALRCDPISGHVSLFWYQQALGQGPEFLTYFQNEAQLDKSGLPSDRFFAERPEGSVSTLKIQRTQQEDSAVYLCASSLAGERGGLFFGPGTRLTVL.

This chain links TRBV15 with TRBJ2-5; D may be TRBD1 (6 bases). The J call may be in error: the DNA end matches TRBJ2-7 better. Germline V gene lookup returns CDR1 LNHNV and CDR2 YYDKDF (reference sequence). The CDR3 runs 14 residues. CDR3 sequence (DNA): TGTGCCACCAGCACCGGGACACAGGCGTACGAGCAGTACTTC. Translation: CATSTGTQAYEQYF.

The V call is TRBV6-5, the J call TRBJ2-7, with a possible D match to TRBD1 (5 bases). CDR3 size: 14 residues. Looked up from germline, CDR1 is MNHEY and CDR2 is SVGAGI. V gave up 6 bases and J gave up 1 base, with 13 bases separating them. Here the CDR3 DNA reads TGTGCCAGCAGCTCAGGGCGGCTATCCTACGAGCAGTACTTC. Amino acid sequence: CASSSGRLSYEQYF.

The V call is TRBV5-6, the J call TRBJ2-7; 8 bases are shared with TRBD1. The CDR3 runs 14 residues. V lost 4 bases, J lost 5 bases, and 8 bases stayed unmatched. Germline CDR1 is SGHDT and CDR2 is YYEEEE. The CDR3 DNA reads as TGTGCCAGCAGCCGATGGACAGGGAGCCACGAGCAGTACTTC. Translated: CASSRWTGSHEQYF.

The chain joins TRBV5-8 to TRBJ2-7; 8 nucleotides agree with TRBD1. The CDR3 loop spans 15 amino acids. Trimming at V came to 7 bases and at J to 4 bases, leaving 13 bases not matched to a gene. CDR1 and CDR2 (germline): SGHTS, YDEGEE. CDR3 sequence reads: CASPIGARGRYEQYF. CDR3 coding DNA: TGTGCCAGCCCCATTGGGGCCAGGGGGCGATACGAGCAGTACTTC.

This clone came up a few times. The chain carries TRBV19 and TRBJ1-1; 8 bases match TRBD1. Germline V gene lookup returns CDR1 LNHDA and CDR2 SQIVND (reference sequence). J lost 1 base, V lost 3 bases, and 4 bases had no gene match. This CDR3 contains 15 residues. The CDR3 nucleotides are TGTGCCAGTAGTATTTCAGGGGGCTGGAACACTGAAGCTTTCTTT. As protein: CASSISGGWNTEAFF. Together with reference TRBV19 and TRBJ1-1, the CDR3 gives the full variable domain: DGGITQSPKYLFRKEGQNVTLSCEQNLNHDAMYWYRQDPGQGLRLIYYSQIVNDFQKGDIAEGYSVSREKKESFPLTVTSAQKNPTAFYLCASSISGGWNTEAFFGQGTRLTVV.

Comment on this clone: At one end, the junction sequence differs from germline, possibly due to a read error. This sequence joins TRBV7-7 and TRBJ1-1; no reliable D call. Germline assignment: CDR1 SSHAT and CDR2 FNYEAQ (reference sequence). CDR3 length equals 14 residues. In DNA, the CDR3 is TGTGCTAGCAGCCCTATGCGGGGGAACACTGAAGCTTTCTTT. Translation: CASSPMRGNTEAFF. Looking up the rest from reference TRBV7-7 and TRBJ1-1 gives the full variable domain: GAGVSQSPRYKVTKRGQDVTLRCDPISSHATLYWYQQALGQGPEFLTYFNYEAQPDKSGLPSDRFSAERPEGSISTLTIQRTEQRDSAMYRCASSPMRGNTEAFFGQGTRLTVV.

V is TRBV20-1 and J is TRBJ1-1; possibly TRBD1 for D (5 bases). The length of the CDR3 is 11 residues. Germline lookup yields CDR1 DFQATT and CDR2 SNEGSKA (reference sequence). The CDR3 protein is CRSGGGTEAFF. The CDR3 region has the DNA TGCAGGTCGGGGGGAGGAACTGAAGCTTTCTTT.

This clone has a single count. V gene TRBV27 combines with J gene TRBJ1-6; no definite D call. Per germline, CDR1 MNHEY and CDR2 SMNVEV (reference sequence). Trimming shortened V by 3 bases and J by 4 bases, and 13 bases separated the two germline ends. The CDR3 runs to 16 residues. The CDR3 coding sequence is TGTGCCAGCAGTTTGTACAGAGCTAAATATAATTCACCCCTCCACTTT. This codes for CASSLYRAKYNSPLHF.